The 29 T cell receptor beta chains below all came from one sample that was sequenced in a study of cytomegalovirus exposure and HLA in healthy donors. Amplification used 60 Vbeta primers and 13 Jbeta primers. Produced via immunoSEQ multiplex PCR; TCRdb's table is partial and in-frame only. The sample contains 90,000 to 120,000 clones, 81% of which appear only once. Material for sequencing was PBMCs. Source of these receptors: a man aged 30-40 years in good health and CMV-seronegative.

The chain combines TRBV18 with TRBJ1-1; no reliable D call. Trimming pared 2 bases from V and 1 base from J, leaving 14 bases between. This CDR3 has 16 amino acids. Germline CDR1 KGHSH, CDR2 LQKENI. CDR3 coding DNA: TGTGCCAGCTCACCATCGATTGGGCAGAAGAACACTGAAGCTTTCTTT. Its translation is CASSPSIGQKNTEAFF.

V and J are TRBV27 and TRBJ1-2; TRBD1 matches 8 bases. CDR1 is MNHEY, CDR2 SMNVEV, per germline (reference sequence). The CDR3 sequence is 14 residues long. Trimming cost V 8 bases and J 2 bases; bases outside gene matches: 7. CDR3 sequence: CASGWWDRNYGYTF. In nucleotides, the CDR3 is TGTGCCAGCGGGTGGTGGGACAGGAACTATGGCTACACCTTC.

The CDR3 sequence: CASSLIGAEAFF. The CDR3 bases are TGTGCCAGCAGCTTGATAGGGGCTGAAGCTTTCTTT. The chain is built from TRBV5-6 and TRBJ1-1; weak D call: TRBD1 (5 bases). V lost 1 base to trimming and J lost 6 bases, with 7 bases between them. Germline CDR1 SGHDT, CDR2 YYEEEE. This CDR3 is 12 amino acids long.

This clone has a single count. The chain couples TRBV5-1 to TRBJ2-7; TRBD1 is a possible D gene (5 bases). The ends were cut back, 3 bases at V and 6 bases at J, with 10 bases in the middle. The CDR3 length is 12 residues. Germline lookup yields CDR1 SGHRS and CDR2 YFSETQ. The CDR3 loop is CASSSDSPEQYF. CDR3 bases: TGCGCCAGCAGCTCCGACAGTCCCGAGCAGTACTTC. Looking up the rest from reference TRBV5-1 and TRBJ2-7 gives the full variable domain: KAGVTQTPRYLIKTRGQQVTLSCSPISGHRSVSWYQQTPGQGLQFLFEYFSETQRNKGNFPGRFSGRQFSNSRSEMNVSTLELGDSALYLCASSSDSPEQYFGPGTRLTVT.

The J gene is TRBJ2-1, the V gene TRBV7-6, with 10 bases that match TRBD2. CDR1 SGHVS and CDR2 FNYEAQ come from the germline V gene. The CDR3 spans 16 residues. The junction had 7 bases not matched to a gene; V was cut back by 2 bases and J by 6 bases. For the CDR3, the DNA is TGTGCCAGCAGCTTAATAGCGGGAGGCGGACTCAATGAGCAGTTCTTC. The encoded protein is CASSLIAGGGLNEQFF.

The chain is built from TRBV7-2 and TRBJ2-7, with 7 bases matching TRBD1. CDR1 and CDR2 (germline): SGHTA, FQGNSA. Trimming took 5 bases from V and 3 from J; bases not matched to a gene: 7. The CDR3 is made up of 14 amino acids. The CDR3 sequence is CASSTRDSHYEQYF. The DNA for the CDR3 is TGTGCCAGCAGCACCCGGGACAGCCACTACGAGCAGTACTTC.

This clone appeared once. This sequence joins TRBV6-5 and TRBJ1-6; TRBD1 agrees at 7 bases. From germline, CDR1 is MNHEY and CDR2 SVGAGI. J was trimmed by 8 bases and V by 11 bases; bases with no gene match: 9. This CDR3 spans 13 amino acids. CDR3 nucleotides: TGTGCCGCCTCAGGGGGTACGCATTCACCCCTCCACTTT. Protein sequence: CAASGGTHSPLHF.

For the CDR3, the DNA is TGTGCCAGCAGTCAGGGCGAGATATGGGAAGCTTTCTTT. Encoded protein: CASSQGEIWEAFF. The rearrangement joins TRBV6-5 to TRBJ1-1; a weak D match, TRBD1 (5 bases). V gave up 5 bases and J gave up 8 bases, with 15 bases separating them. From germline, CDR1 is MNHEY and CDR2 SVGAGI. The CDR3 consists of 13 residues.

The chain is built from TRBV28 and TRBJ1-2; TRBD1 aligns across 9 bases. V dropped 6 bases and J dropped 7; count of bases not matched to a gene: 6. The CDR3 has 13 residues. Germline CDR1 reads MDHEN; CDR2 reads SYDVKM. CDR3 loop: CASRQQGALGYTF. In DNA form, the CDR3 reads TGTGCCAGCAGACAACAGGGGGCCCTTGGCTACACCTTC.

The chain has TRBV19 and TRBJ2-7, with 7 bases matching TRBD2. The CDR3 consists of 13 residues. The germline gives CDR1 LNHDA, CDR2 SQIVND (reference sequence). Trimming took 8 bases from V and 6 from J; bases not matched to a gene: 10. The CDR3 here is CASGFGVAGEQYF. The DNA of the CDR3 is TGTGCCAGTGGCTTCGGGGTAGCGGGCGAGCAGTACTTC. Full variable domain (rest looked up from reference TRBV19 and TRBJ2-7): DGGITQSPKYLFRKEGQNVTLSCEQNLNHDAMYWYRQDPGQGLRLIYYSQIVNDFQKGDIAEGYSVSREKKESFPLTVTSAQKNPTAFYLCASGFGVAGEQYFGPGTRLTVT.

The chain is built from TRBV4-1 and TRBJ2-2; D is undetermined. The CDR3 is 14 amino acids. V was clipped by 0 bases and J by 4 bases, with 6 bases between them. Germline CDR1 and CDR2: MGHRA and YSYEKL. CDR3 coding DNA: TGCGCCAGCAGCCAAGAGTACGGCACCGGGGAGCTGTTTTTT. Residues: CASSQEYGTGELFF.

The chain employs TRBV19 and TRBJ1-1; no definite D call. Trimming took 1 base from V and 4 from J, leaving 7 bases between them. CDR3 size: 13 residues. CDR1 and CDR2 from the germline V gene are LNHDA and SQIVND (reference sequence). In DNA form, the CDR3 reads TGTGCCAGTAGTATAGCCCGGGGCACTGAAGCTTTCTTT. Its translation is CASSIARGTEAFF.

V gene TRBV9 combines with J gene TRBJ2-5; 7 bases are a match to TRBD2. The V gene end was trimmed by 0 bases and the J gene end by 1 base; junction bases not matched to a gene: 3. The CDR3 totals 15 residues. Germline V gene lookup returns CDR1 SGDLS and CDR2 YYNGEE. The CDR3 is CASSVVSSGQETQYF. In DNA, the CDR3 is TGTGCCAGCAGCGTAGTTTCTAGCGGCCAAGAGACCCAGTACTTC.

A few counts support this clone. This sequence joins TRBV7-9 and TRBJ1-4; 8 bases line up with TRBD1. Germline CDR1 SEHNR, CDR2 FQNEAQ (reference sequence). Germline trimming cut 5 bases from V and 8 bases from J; bases unmatched to any gene: 7. The CDR3 runs 14 residues. CDR3 residues: CASSRTGSGEKLFF. For the CDR3, the DNA is TGTGCCAGCAGCAGGACAGGGAGCGGGGAAAAACTGTTTTTT.

Turning to this clone: The sample contains more than one DNA sequence encoding this CDR3. The rearrangement uses TRBV6-5 and TRBJ1-1; no clear D gene. Trimming removed 2 bases from V and 1 base from J, with 5 bases in between. The germline V gene encodes CDR1 MNHEY and CDR2 SVGAGI. This CDR3 has 13 residues. Here the CDR3 reads CASSYGPNTEAFF. The DNA of the CDR3 is TGTGCCAGCAGTTACGGCCCGAACACTGAAGCTTTCTTT.

This chain connects TRBV25-1 to TRBJ1-2; 11 positions match TRBD1. V shed 7 bases, J shed 3 bases, and the junction held 10 bases outside the gene matches. The germline gives CDR1 MGHDK, CDR2 SYGVNS. CDR3 length: 16 amino acids. The CDR3 sequence: CASIGAGTGGDYGYTF. The CDR3 DNA reads TGTGCCAGCATCGGGGCGGGGACAGGGGGAGACTATGGCTACACCTTC.

This clone has just one count. The chain couples TRBV19 to TRBJ1-1, with 7 bases that match TRBD1. There are 13 residues in the CDR3. Germline assignment: CDR1 LNHDA and CDR2 SQIVND (reference sequence). Trimming took 7 bases from V and 5 from J; bases not matched to a gene: 7. In DNA form, the CDR3 reads TGTGCCAGTACCACAGGGGTATTAACTGAAGCTTTCTTT. Translation: CASTTGVLTEAFF.

The chain joins TRBV18 to TRBJ2-7, with 7 bases fitting TRBD1. The germline gives CDR1 KGHSH, CDR2 LQKENI. This CDR3 spans 14 amino acids. V trimming: 4 bases; J trimming: 3 bases; junction bases outside the gene matches: 6. CDR3 region: CASSLRTGLYEQYF. In DNA form, the CDR3 reads TGTGCCAGCTCACTCCGGACAGGCCTCTACGAGCAGTACTTC.

The rearrangement uses TRBV6-1 and TRBJ1-1; 7 bases agree with TRBD1. Germline lookup yields CDR1 MNHNS and CDR2 SASEGT. V dropped 6 bases and J dropped 6; count of bases not matched to a gene: 13. This CDR3 comprises 15 residues. The CDR3 region is CASSIDRVREAEAFF. As DNA, the CDR3 is TGTGCCAGCAGCATCGACAGGGTTCGCGAGGCTGAAGCTTTCTTT.

The chain couples TRBV10-1 to TRBJ2-7; 8 bases are shared with TRBD1. The CDR3 spans 14 residues. Trimming removed 3 bases from V and 5 bases from J; junction bases left unmatched: 6. Germline CDR1 is WNHNN and CDR2 is SYGVQD (reference sequence). CDR3 sequence reads: CASSDPDRGDEQYF. In DNA form, the CDR3 reads TGCGCCAGCAGTGACCCTGACAGGGGCGACGAGCAGTACTTC.

The chain carries TRBV5-1 and TRBJ2-7; 7 positions match TRBD2. Trimming took 4 bases from V and 9 from J; bases not matched to a gene: 34. The CDR3 has 21 amino acids. Per germline, CDR1 SGHRS and CDR2 YFSETQ. In DNA form, the CDR3 reads TGCGCCAGCAGCCTAAGAATCGGGCAGGGAATATCTGACTCACGGGGGGATTCGCAGTACTTC. Residues: CASSLRIGQGISDSRGDSQYF.

The chain recombines TRBV7-9 with TRBJ2-7; 7 bases map to TRBD1. CDR1 is SEHNR, CDR2 FQNEAQ, per germline (reference sequence). The CDR3 covers 13 residues. V was clipped by 5 bases and J by 1 base; unmatched bases: 2. CDR3 sequence reads: CASSPTGSYEQYF. The CDR3 nucleotides are TGTGCCAGCAGCCCGACAGGGTCCTACGAGCAGTACTTC.

The rearrangement joins TRBV28 to TRBJ1-1; the D is unclear. CDR3 length: 12 amino acids. Looked up from germline, CDR1 is MDHEN and CDR2 is SYDVKM. V was clipped by 1 base and J by 6 bases, with 6 bases between them. The CDR3 reads CASSLSSSEAFF. The CDR3 region has the DNA TGTGCCAGCAGTTTATCCTCTTCTGAAGCTTTCTTT.

The J gene is TRBJ2-5, the V gene TRBV29-1; 10 bases are a match to TRBD2. The CDR3 covers 15 residues. V dropped 0 bases and J dropped 5; count of bases not matched to a gene: 6. The germline gives CDR1 SQVTM, CDR2 ANQGSEA. In DNA form, the CDR3 reads TGCAGCGTTGAAGAGTCGCCTAGCGGGGGCGAGACCCAGTACTTC. Its protein product is CSVEESPSGGETQYF.

This clone was seen a single time. The chain uses TRBV7-9 and TRBJ2-2; no definite D call. This CDR3 spans 15 amino acids. Germline loops: CDR1 SEHNR, CDR2 FQNEAQ (reference sequence). V was clipped by 5 bases and J by 6 bases, with 16 bases between them. The CDR3 loop reads CASSPPQNWAGELFF. CDR3 coding DNA: TGTGCCAGCAGCCCCCCACAGAATTGGGCCGGGGAGCTGTTTTTT.

This chain joins TRBV21-1 and TRBJ1-5; the table's D call, TRBD1, has no DNA check behind it. TRBV21-1 is a listed pseudogene. The CDR3 consists of 15 residues. The CDR3 loop is CASSKCTGDIQPQHF. As DNA, the CDR3 is TGTGCCAGCAGCAAATGTACAGGGGATATTCAGCCCCAGCATTTT.

The chain joins TRBV4-1 to TRBJ1-5, with 8 bases aligning to TRBD1. The CDR3 loop spans 17 amino acids. V was pared by 4 bases and J by 2 bases, with 10 bases of the junction left unmatched. Germline CDR1 reads MGHRA; CDR2 reads YSYEKL. CDR3 residues: CASSPPPGQAGNQPQHF. For the CDR3, the DNA is TGCGCCAGCAGCCCACCTCCGGGACAGGCCGGCAATCAGCCCCAGCATTTT.

The chain combines TRBV5-1 with TRBJ2-7; D is undetermined. With 0 bases removed from V and 2 bases from J, the gap between germline ends came to 3 bases. CDR3 length: 12 residues. Germline CDR1 reads SGHRS; CDR2 reads YFSETQ. CDR3 residues: CASSLDTYEQYF. DNA of the CDR3: TGCGCCAGCAGCTTGGACACCTACGAGCAGTACTTC.

The chain has TRBV11-2 and TRBJ2-7, with a weak D call TRBD2 (5 bases). The CDR3 totals 16 residues. Germline V CDR1 and CDR2: SGHAT, FQNNGV. V was clipped by 0 bases and J by 0 bases, with 12 bases between them. The CDR3 is CASSLEASRSSYEQYF. Written as DNA, the CDR3 is TGTGCCAGCAGCTTAGAAGCTAGCCGTAGCTCCTACGAGCAGTACTTC.